The clone carrying this T cell receptor (beta chain) was seen a single time. Its antigen is unidentified. The source of the sample is a study of identifying expanded T cells in peripheral blood. The germline V gene encodes CDR1 MGHRA and CDR2 YSYEKL. The CDR3 spans 16 residues. J was trimmed by 3 bases and V by 4 bases; bases with no gene match: 9. Regarding the study as a whole: Clone count variance between roughly two-week samples rose with total template count.

Healthy donors had no documented immune events, such as infections, while sampled. Profiled with immunoSEQ multiplex PCR; TCRdb holds only in-frame clones, not every one. The repertoire holds tens of thousands of clones, with about four fifths as singletons. Sequences were obtained from blood. The chain links TRBV4-1 to TRBJ2-3; TRBD1 agrees at 8 bases. This receptor was obtained from a person between 18 and 69 years old in good health. CDR3 nucleotides: TGCGCCAGCAGCCGACCGAAGGACAGGGCGACAGATACGCAGTATTTT. It is translated as CASSRPKDRATDTQYF.